Listed below are T cell receptor beta chains from one sample, sequenced in a study of T cells after posttransplantation cyclophosphamide. Data came from immunoSEQ multiplex PCR; TCRdb stores just in-frame clones and leaves some out. The data contain approximately 56,000 clones, roughly 94% of them seen just once; the ten biggest clones take up around 2.8%. What was sequenced was PBMCs. These receptors were obtained from a woman in her 30s in good health and a related stem cell transplant donor. The CDR3 runs from the conserved cysteine through the conserved F or W. D genes are given only for firm matches. Where a row states a size, it is once, few, many or the class of an expanded clone; other rows omit it.

D: TRBD1; J: TRBJ1-1; V: TRBV5-1; size: .; DNA: TGCGCCAGCAGCTTGGTGACAGGGGGCGACACTGAAGCTTTCTTT; CDR3: CASSLVTGGDTEAFF
D: .; J: TRBJ2-7; V: TRBV10-2; size: .; DNA: TGCGCCAGCAGAGCAAGCCGGACAGCTTCCTACGAGCAGTACTTC; CDR3: CASRASRTASYEQYF
D: .; J: TRBJ2-3; V: TRBV6-5; size: .; DNA: TGTGCCAGCAGAATTACGGGACACCCTACAGATACGCAGTATTTT; CDR3: CASRITGHPTDTQYF
D: TRBD1; J: TRBJ2-7; V: TRBV7-2; size: .; DNA: TGTGCCAGCAGCCGACAGGGGCTAGTTGACGAGCAGTACTTC; CDR3: CASSRQGLVDEQYF
D: TRBD1; J: TRBJ1-1; V: TRBV28; size: .; DNA: TGTGCCAGCAGTTTATGGGGACAGGCGAACACTGAAGCTTTCTTT; CDR3: CASSLWGQANTEAFF
D: TRBD2; J: TRBJ2-3; V: TRBV5-4; size: .; DNA: TGTGCCAGCAGCTCGAATAGCGGGGATAGAGATACGCAGTATTTT; CDR3: CASSSNSGDRDTQYF
D: .; J: TRBJ1-2; V: TRBV6-1; size: few; DNA: TGTGCCAGCCCCGGGGGGGACTATGGCTACACCTTC; CDR3: CASPGGDYGYTF
D: .; J: TRBJ2-5; V: TRBV5-5; size: .; DNA: TGTGCCAGCAGCTTGTCTATCCAAGAGACCCAGTACTTC; CDR3: CASSLSIQETQYF
D: .; J: TRBJ2-3; V: TRBV2; size: .; DNA: TGTGCCAGCAGTGACGGGACAGCTAGCGCAGATACGCAGTATTTT; CDR3: CASSDGTASADTQYF
D: .; J: TRBJ1-6; V: TRBV19; size: .; DNA: TGTGCCAGTAGTACCAGACAGGCGCCTATGTATTCACCCCTCCACTTT; CDR3: CASSTRQAPMYSPLHF
D: TRBD1; J: TRBJ1-6; V: TRBV4-1; size: .; DNA: TGCGCCAGCAGCCCCACCTCGACAGGGGACAATTCACCCCTCCACTTT; CDR3: CASSPTSTGDNSPLHF
D: .; J: TRBJ1-1; V: TRBV6-4; size: .; DNA: TGTGCCAGCAGTGCGTCAGTCAACACTGAAGCTTTCTTT; CDR3: CASSASVNTEAFF
D: .; J: TRBJ1-2; V: TRBV7-2; size: .; DNA: TGTGCCAGCAGCTTAGGAGGAGGGGACCCCTCTGGCTACACCTTC; CDR3: CASSLGGGDPSGYTF
D: TRBD1; J: TRBJ2-2; V: TRBV6-1; size: .; DNA: TGTGCCAGCAGTGCCCGGGACAGGGGTCTCCGCACCGGGGAGCTGTTTTTT; CDR3: CASSARDRGLRTGELFF
D: TRBD1; J: TRBJ2-3; V: TRBV7-3; size: .; DNA: TGTGCCAGCAGCTTCGACAGGGGTACAGATACGCAGTATTTT; CDR3: CASSFDRGTDTQYF
D: TRBD2; J: TRBJ2-5; V: TRBV27; size: .; DNA: TGTGCCAGCAGAAGGACTAGCGGGGTTCGGTACCAAGAGACCCAGTACTTC; CDR3: CASRRTSGVRYQETQYF
D: TRBD2; J: TRBJ2-1; V: TRBV7-9; size: .; DNA: TGTGCCAGCAGCTTAGGGGCTAGCGGCCACAATGAGCAGTTCTTC; CDR3: CASSLGASGHNEQFF
D: TRBD2; J: TRBJ2-2; V: TRBV4-1; size: .; DNA: TGCGCCAGCAGCCAAGGGGGGGGACCGGACACCGGGGAGCTGTTTTTT; CDR3: CASSQGGGPDTGELFF
D: TRBD2; J: TRBJ2-7; V: TRBV6-6; size: .; DNA: TGTGCCAGCAGTTACGGGCGGGGGGGCCGGGGCGAGCAGTACTTC; CDR3: CASSYGRGGRGEQYF
D: .; J: TRBJ1-2; V: TRBV27; size: .; DNA: TGTGCCAGCAGTTTATCGCGGCCACCAAGATCTGGCTACACCTTC; CDR3: CASSLSRPPRSGYTF
D: TRBD1; J: TRBJ2-5; V: TRBV5-8; size: once; DNA: TGTGCCAGCAGCACCCGCGGACAGGGAGGAGAGACCCAGTACTTC; CDR3: CASSTRGQGGETQYF
D: .; J: TRBJ2-3; V: TRBV13; size: .; DNA: TGTGCCAGCAGCTTGGGCGGCGGGTACACAGATACGCAGTATTTT; CDR3: CASSLGGGYTDTQYF
D: .; J: TRBJ2-7; V: TRBV7-2; size: .; DNA: TGTGCCAGCAGCTTAGCTAGCCAATCCTACGAGCAGTACTTC; CDR3: CASSLASQSYEQYF
D: .; J: TRBJ1-2; V: TRBV10-3; size: .; DNA: TGTGCCATCAGTGAGACATCGCTCTATGGCTACACCTTC; CDR3: CAISETSLYGYTF
D: TRBD2; J: TRBJ2-1; V: TRBV6-1; size: few; DNA: TGTGCCAGCAGAACCGGGACTAGCGGGGGTGAGCAGTTCTTC; CDR3: CASRTGTSGGEQFF
D: .; J: TRBJ2-7; V: TRBV6-6; size: .; DNA: TGTGCCAGCAGTTACGATGGTCGAGCCTACGAGCAGTACTTC; CDR3: CASSYDGRAYEQYF
D: .; J: TRBJ1-6; V: TRBV14; size: .; DNA: TGTGCCAGCAGCCCAAGATCCGGTCTTGGTTCACCCCTCCACTTT; CDR3: CASSPRSGLGSPLHF
D: .; J: TRBJ2-3; V: TRBV6-1; size: .; DNA: TGTGCCAGCAGTGAAAGGGGGGGCGCAGATACGCAGTATTTT; CDR3: CASSERGGADTQYF
D: .; J: TRBJ1-1; V: TRBV5-8; size: .; DNA: TGTGCCAGCAGCTTGGCAGGCGAAGCTTTCTTT; CDR3: CASSLAGEAFF
D: TRBD1; J: TRBJ2-7; V: TRBV5-6; size: .; DNA: TGTGCCAGCAGCTTCGGACAGGGGGCGGGTGAGCAGTACTTC; CDR3: CASSFGQGAGEQYF
D: .; J: TRBJ1-2; V: TRBV5-6; size: .; DNA: TGTGCCAGCAGCTTGGGGGCAGGAAGCTATGGCTACACCTTC; CDR3: CASSLGAGSYGYTF
D: .; J: TRBJ1-5; V: TRBV29-1; size: few; DNA: TGCAGCGTTGCAATGGGGGGGGGAGGTCAGCCCCAGCATTTT; CDR3: CSVAMGGGGQPQHF
D: .; J: TRBJ1-1; V: TRBV7-9; size: .; DNA: TGTGCCAGCAGCTTATTCGGGGGAACGGGGACTGAAGCTTTCTTT; CDR3: CASSLFGGTGTEAFF
D: .; J: TRBJ2-7; V: TRBV20-1; size: .; DNA: TGCAGTGCGCGGTTCTCCTACGAGCAGTACTTC; CDR3: CSARFSYEQYF
D: TRBD2; J: TRBJ2-4; V: TRBV2; size: .; DNA: TGTGCCAGCAGTGAATCGGGGGGTGCCAAAAACATTCAGTACTTC; CDR3: CASSESGGAKNIQYF
D: TRBD1; J: TRBJ2-5; V: TRBV6-1; size: .; DNA: TGTGCCAGCAGTCTTACAGGGGGCTGGGAGACCCAGTACTTC; CDR3: CASSLTGGWETQYF
D: TRBD1; J: TRBJ1-2; V: TRBV15; size: .; DNA: TGTGCCACCAGCTCGGCAGGGGGTTTGGGTGGCTACACCTTC; CDR3: CATSSAGGLGGYTF
D: .; J: TRBJ1-3; V: TRBV19; size: .; DNA: TGTGCCAGTACTCTGGCGGTCTCTGGAAACACCATATATTTT; CDR3: CASTLAVSGNTIYF
D: .; J: TRBJ1-6; V: TRBV19; size: .; DNA: TGTGCCAGTAGTATGACAGCAAATTCACCCCTCCACTTT; CDR3: CASSMTANSPLHF
D: .; J: TRBJ2-3; V: TRBV30; size: .; DNA: TGTGCCTGGAGTGTCGGGTCCACCGGCTTCACAGATACGCAGTATTTT; CDR3: CAWSVGSTGFTDTQYF
D: TRBD2; J: TRBJ2-1; V: TRBV10-1; size: .; DNA: TGCGCCAGCAGTGGTGGGACTAACTGCTCCTACAATGAGCAGTTCTTC; CDR3: CASSGGTNCSYNEQFF